Listed here are 13 T cell receptor beta chains from one sample, sequenced in a study. TCRdb reprocessed the 5' RACE reads with MiXCR, giving one entry per CDR3 protein. The sample holds about 47,000 distinct CDR3 sequences, 28% seen once. The sample was naive CD4+ T cells sorted from blood. Subset specified: naive CD4+ T cells, CD4+CD45RA+CD25-. The receptor source for this set is a female donor with breast cancer.

In its sample, this clonotype was seen a few times. This may be a read error: a much more frequent sequence differs by one nucleotide. Here the CDR3 omits its conserved ending phenylalanine or tryptophan, so a read error is the likely source. The chain carries TRBV6-5 and TRBJ2-6; 8 positions match TRBD1. Germline V gives CDR1 MNHEY, CDR2 SVGAGI. This CDR3 contains 19 residues. V shed 6 bases and J 1 base; nucleotides not matched to a gene: 14. The CDR3 bases are TGTGCCAGCAGCCTGACAGCCGGGACAGGAGAATCTGGGGCCAACGTCCTGACTTAC. Translated, it gives CASSLTAGTGESGANVLTY.

The chain uses TRBV11-2 and TRBJ2-5; TRBD2 matches at 8 bases. Looked up from germline, CDR1 is SGHAT and CDR2 is FQNNGV. The CDR3 covers 14 residues. The J segment lost 5 bases and the V segment lost 5 bases, leaving 7 bases of the junction unmatched. The CDR3 is CASSESGSGETQYF. Here the CDR3 DNA reads TGTGCCAGCAGCGAAAGCGGGAGCGGGGAGACCCAGTACTTC.

V gene TRBV28 combines with J gene TRBJ2-5; D unresolved. This CDR3 is 12 amino acids long. V lost 6 bases to trimming and J lost 4 bases, with 9 bases between them. The germline CDR1 and CDR2 sequences are MDHEN and SYDVKM. CDR3 bases: TGTGCCAGCAGCCCCTACAGAGAGACCCAGTACTTC. This codes for CASSPYRETQYF.

The chain employs TRBV20-1 and TRBJ2-5; D possibly corresponds to TRBD1 (5 bases). The CDR3 totals 16 residues. The V end lost 6 bases, the J end lost 2 bases, and 22 bases lay between the germline ends. Per germline, CDR1 DFQATT and CDR2 SNEGSKA (reference sequence). The CDR3 nucleotides are TGCAGTGCCGCCGAGGATGGAGATTGGACACAAGAGACCCAGTACTTC. It specifies CSAAEDGDWTQETQYF.

The chain couples TRBV11-1 to TRBJ1-2, with D perhaps TRBD1 (5 bases). CDR3 length: 15 amino acids. The germline CDR1 and CDR2 sequences are SGHAT and FQDESV (reference sequence). V was trimmed by 6 bases and J by 2 bases, leaving 16 bases between them. As DNA, the CDR3 is TGTGCCAGCAGTCCTCAGCTTGGGGCCAACTATGGCTACACCTTC. It yields the protein CASSPQLGANYGYTF.

This clonotype has just a few counts. The V and J genes are TRBV7-9 and TRBJ2-5, with D maybe TRBD1 (5 bases). Trimming took off 6 bases at V and 3 bases at J, with 20 bases between the two ends. CDR1 is SEHNR, CDR2 FQNEAQ, per germline (reference sequence). CDR3 length: 16 residues. CDR3 loop: CASSNAGWKVEETQYF. CDR3 sequence (DNA): TGTGCCAGCAGTAACGCAGGGTGGAAGGTGGAAGAGACCCAGTACTTC. The full variable domain, with the rest looked up from reference TRBV7-9 and TRBJ2-5, is DTGVSQNPRHKITKRGQNVTFRCDPISEHNRLYWYRQTLGQGPEFLTYFQNEAQLEKSRLLSDRFSAERPKGSFSTLEIQRTEQGDSAMYLCASSNAGWKVEETQYFGPGTRLLVL.

This sequence joins TRBV7-9 and TRBJ2-7; maybe TRBD1 (6 bases). The V end lost 1 base, the J end lost 3 bases, and 10 bases lay between the germline ends. Germline assignment: CDR1 SEHNR and CDR2 FQNEAQ (reference sequence). This CDR3 spans 14 amino acids. The CDR3, as DNA: TGTGCCAGCAGCTTAGGGACAGTAAACTACGAGCAGTACTTC. Amino acids: CASSLGTVNYEQYF. The whole variable domain, remainder taken from reference TRBV7-9 and TRBJ2-7, is DTGVSQNPRHKITKRGQNVTFRCDPISEHNRLYWYRQTLGQGPEFLTYFQNEAQLEKSRLLSDRFSAERPKGSFSTLEIQRTEQGDSAMYLCASSLGTVNYEQYFGPGTRLTVT.

Regarding this clonotype: A much more abundant neighbour one base away suggests this may be a read error. This chain joins TRBV29-1 and TRBJ2-7; 8 nucleotides match TRBD1. CDR1 is SQVTM, CDR2 ANQGSEA, per germline. CDR3 length: 14 amino acids. The CDR3 region is CGVEVQGAMDEQYF. Here the CDR3 DNA reads TGCGGCGTTGAGGTCCAGGGGGCAATGGACGAGCAGTACTTC.

The V gene is TRBV7-2, the J gene TRBJ2-7; a weak D match, TRBD2 (6 bases). This CDR3 contains 17 residues. Germline assignment: CDR1 SGHTA and CDR2 FQGNSA. Trimming pared 3 bases from V and 4 bases from J, leaving 22 bases between. The CDR3 reads CASSFDPRWGERYEQYF. CDR3 DNA: TGTGCCAGCAGCTTTGACCCCCGATGGGGGGAGAGGTACGAGCAGTACTTC.

This clonotype occurred a few times. The J gene is TRBJ1-1, the V gene TRBV6-2 or TRBV6-3; the D is unclear. The CDR3 loop spans 13 amino acids. Trimming removed 2 bases from V and 1 base from J, with 5 bases in between. The V gene's germline CDR1 is MNHEY and CDR2 SVGEGT. The CDR3 DNA reads as TGTGCCAGCAGTTACCTAAAGAACACTGAAGCTTTCTTT. It codes for CASSYLKNTEAFF.

V gene TRBV9 combines with J gene TRBJ2-3; no clear D gene. Trimming stripped 0 bases from V and 2 bases from J, with 7 bases between. The germline V gene encodes CDR1 SGDLS and CDR2 YYNGEE. The CDR3 consists of 14 residues. The CDR3 is CASSVAQFTDTQYF. DNA of the CDR3: TGTGCCAGCAGCGTAGCTCAGTTCACAGATACGCAGTATTTT.

The chain carries TRBV7-9 and TRBJ2-4; D may be TRBD1 (5 bases). This CDR3 has 18 amino acids. V was trimmed by 1 base and J by 9 bases, leaving 25 bases between them. From germline, CDR1 is SEHNR and CDR2 FQNEAQ (reference sequence). The CDR3 DNA follows: TGTGCCAGCAGCTTAGTTCGCGGCTCAAGACAGATGTCTGGCATTCAGTACTTC. Its protein is CASSLVRGSRQMSGIQYF.

This clonotype turned up a few times. This rearrangement joins TRBV15 to TRBJ2-7, with TRBD1 identical over 7 bases. From germline, CDR1 is LNHNV and CDR2 YYDKDF (reference sequence). This CDR3 spans 13 amino acids. The J segment lost 6 bases and the V segment lost 3 bases, leaving 5 bases of the junction unmatched. CDR3 DNA: TGTGCCACCAGCAGCCAGCGGACAGGCGAGCAGTACTTC. Translated: CATSSQRTGEQYF.